This entry concerns a single T cell receptor beta chain. This sample is drawn from a study of yellow fever vaccine responses in identical twins. The V gene lost 3 bases and the J gene lost 5 bases, with 11 bases spanning the gap. The length of the CDR3 is 14 residues. Germline-derived CDR1 and CDR2 are SNHLY and FYNNEI. TCRdb independently ran MiXCR on the RT-PCR reads; one entry per CDR3 protein. The sample carries approximately 32,000 distinct CDR3 sequences, approximately 54% recorded once. This receptor was obtained from a woman between 18 and 29 years old who received the yellow fever vaccine. The rearrangement joins TRBV2 to TRBJ1-5; possibly TRBD1 for D (5 bases). Specimen: T cells from blood (PBMCs), unsorted or a sorted subset (not recorded which), collected before or after yellow fever vaccination (not recorded which). The CDR3 is CASSDRGFDQPQHF. CDR3 bases: TGTGCCAGCAGTGACCGGGGGTTTGATCAGCCCCAGCATTTT. The variable domain in full, completed from reference TRBV2 and TRBJ1-5, reads EPEVTQTPSHQVTQMGQEVILRCVPISNHLYFYWYRQILGQKVEFLVSFYNNEISEKSEIFDDQFSVERPDGSNFTLKIRSTKLEDSAMYFCASSDRGFDQPQHFGDGTRLSIL.